This entry describes one TCR beta chain. Antigen: not known. This sample is part of a study of T cell responses to AZD1222 COVID-19 vaccine. Study background: The analysis combined second doses at about 4 or about 12 weeks. Points from the study as a whole: Two AZD1222 doses significantly raised spike-specific TCR breadth and depth over controls. Baseline serostatus was positive in only a handful of AZD1222 recipients. Reports indicate that nearly half of spike-specific TCRs are directed at unmutated variant regions.

The CDR3 is 14 amino acids. Germline assignment: CDR1 ENHRY and CDR2 SYGVKD. V was pared by 8 bases and J by 4 bases, with 10 bases of the junction left unmatched. TCRdb's copy holds only in-frame clones and misses some; the assay was immunoSEQ multiplex PCR. Among 100,000 to 150,000 clones, about 89% were seen once, and the ten largest hold roughly 5%. The chain recombines TRBV10-3 with TRBJ1-2; the match to TRBD1 covers 7 bases. The material sequenced was peripheral blood, taken on day 0 of AZD1222 vaccination. This clonotype originated in an adult in good health. CDR3 protein: CAIGNTGVGYGYTF. For the CDR3, the DNA is TGTGCCATCGGGAATACAGGGGTGGGCTATGGCTACACCTTC.